This TCR beta chain was retrieved from a study of blood T cell repertoires in COVID-19. Only in-frame clones appear in the TCRdb table, and some are missing; sequencing was by immunoSEQ multiplex PCR. The table includes 200,000 to 250,000 clones, 85% to 90% detected once. This receptor was taken from a man aged 25-40 years who had recovered from COVID-19. Sequencing input: PBMCs or T cells enriched from blood (not recorded which).

CDR3 in DNA: TGCGCCAGCAGCTTGGGACAGGGGGCAGGTACTGAAGCTTTCTTT. Its translation: CASSLGQGAGTEAFF. The chain has TRBV5-1 and TRBJ1-1; 10 bases agree with TRBD1. Losses at the gene ends were 0 bases for V and 5 bases for J; bases not matched to a gene: 4. Germline CDR1 reads SGHRS; CDR2 reads YFSETQ. This CDR3 spans 15 amino acids.